This note documents a single T cell receptor beta chain sequence. The target of this receptor is not known. No base-level quality is on record; no much larger clone is a single base apart. The data originate from a study of control samples from healthy donors and cancer patients (dated by TCRdb to 2020 to 2021). The library was generated by the immunoSEQ multiplex PCR assay. TCRdb holds this immuneACCESS table with in-frame rearrangements only. Some clones are missing; in checked studies, unresolved V genes explain under half, and the rest has no known cause. A total of about 98,000 clones appear in this sample, over 60% of them only once. Under 12% of the sample comes from the top ten. CDR1 SGHDN and CDR2 FVKESK were looked up in the germline V gene. V and J lose 0 bases and 3 bases, and a span of 12 bases separates them. From its cysteine to its phenylalanine, the CDR3 spans 16 amino acids. Only CDR3 DNA is held: 48 bases, read in frame from base 1.

The chain couples TRBV14 to TRBJ2-1; the D gene is not confidently resolved. The TCR originated in a woman aged 25 to 39 in good health. Sequencing used blood. CDR3 sequence: CASSQDPRRNYNEQFF. The DNA sequence is as follows: TGTGCCAGCAGCCAAGATCCCCGGAGAAACTACAATGAGCAGTTCTTC.